This is a list of T cell receptor beta chains from one sample in a study of cytomegalovirus exposure and HLA in healthy donors. Clones were sequenced by immunoSEQ multiplex PCR, and TCRdb holds only the in-frame ones, with some missing. This sample carries around 130,000 clones, over 60% of them seen once, and the ten largest clones take 1.5% to 2.5%. Sequenced input: PBMCs. The receptor set was obtained from a man between 18 and 29 years old in good health and CMV-seronegative. The CDR3 runs from the conserved cysteine through the conserved F or W. The order of the fields is clone size, V gene, J gene, D gene, CDR3 DNA, CDR3 protein. The D gene is left open where the match is weak. A row's size may be missing; if present it is once, few, many or a size class.

size: .
V: TRBV9
J: TRBJ1-6
D: TRBD1
DNA: TGTGCCAGCAGCGAGAGACAGGGTTATAATTCACCCCTCCACTTT
CDR3: CASSERQGYNSPLHF

size: .
V: TRBV7-2
J: TRBJ1-1
D: .
DNA: TGTGCCAGCAGCTCTAGACCCCGAGCACCCCCTCAAGCTTTCTTT
CDR3: CASSSRPRAPPQAFF

size: .
V: TRBV27
J: TRBJ2-7
D: .
DNA: TGTGCCAGCAATGGAGGAGCGGGTAAACTGCCCTACGAGCAGTACTTC
CDR3: CASNGGAGKLPYEQYF

size: .
V: TRBV29-1
J: TRBJ2-1
D: TRBD2
DNA: TGCAGCGTTGAGTTTGGGGGGGGAGCTGCCTACAATGAGCAGTTCTTC
CDR3: CSVEFGGGAAYNEQFF

size: few
V: TRBV7-3
J: TRBJ2-7
D: TRBD1
DNA: TGTGCCAGCAGCTTAAGGGGGACAGTTGGGGAAGTTGGCTACGAGCAGTACTTC
CDR3: CASSLRGTVGEVGYEQYF

size: once
V: TRBV6-6
J: TRBJ1-5
D: .
DNA: TGTGCCAGCAGAGAAACAGGTGTTAGCAATCAGCCCCAGCATTTT
CDR3: CASRETGVSNQPQHF

size: .
V: TRBV12-5
J: TRBJ1-2
D: .
DNA: TGTGCTAGTGGATCTTCACTGTCCTATGGCTACACCTTC
CDR3: CASGSSLSYGYTF

size: .
V: TRBV27
J: TRBJ1-5
D: .
DNA: TGTGCCAGCTCCGACCAGGGCTATAGCAATCAGCCCCAGCATTTT
CDR3: CASSDQGYSNQPQHF

size: .
V: TRBV5-1
J: TRBJ2-2
D: TRBD1
DNA: TGCGCCAGCAGCCTACAGACAGGGGGCACCGGGGAGCTGTTTTTT
CDR3: CASSLQTGGTGELFF

size: .
V: TRBV25-1
J: TRBJ2-7
D: .
DNA: TGTGCCAGCAGTGCGACAGTCTCCTACGAGCAGTACTTC
CDR3: CASSATVSYEQYF

size: .
V: TRBV4-3
J: TRBJ2-1
D: TRBD2
DNA: TGCGCCAGCAGCCAAGATCGAGCTAGCGGGAGAATTCTAGACCATGAGCAGTTCTTC
CDR3: CASSQDRASGRILDHEQFF

size: .
V: TRBV13
J: TRBJ2-3
D: .
DNA: TGTGCCAGCAGCGGGAGGCCCTCCACAGATACGCAGTATTTT
CDR3: CASSGRPSTDTQYF

size: .
V: TRBV29-1
J: TRBJ2-1
D: .
DNA: TGCAGCGCCCCACCTGCTACGACTAGCTACAATGAGCAGTTCTTC
CDR3: CSAPPATTSYNEQFF

size: .
V: TRBV11-2
J: TRBJ2-2
D: TRBD2
DNA: TGTGCCAGCAGCTACCAACCCGGGACTAGCACCGGGGAGCTGTTTTTT
CDR3: CASSYQPGTSTGELFF

size: .
V: TRBV28
J: TRBJ2-2
D: .
DNA: TGTGCCAGCAGACAGGGCGCCGGGGAGCTGTTTTTT
CDR3: CASRQGAGELFF

size: .
V: TRBV6-5
J: TRBJ2-3
D: TRBD2
DNA: TGTGCCAGCAGCTCGGGACTAGGGAGCACAGATACGCAGTATTTT
CDR3: CASSSGLGSTDTQYF

size: .
V: TRBV5-4
J: TRBJ2-7
D: .
DNA: TGTGCCAGCAGCCAAGAGCCCCAGGGCGGTAGCTCCTACGAGCAGTACTTC
CDR3: CASSQEPQGGSSYEQYF

size: .
V: TRBV9
J: TRBJ2-3
D: TRBD2
DNA: TGTGCCAGCAGCGTAAGTGGGAGGGCCTCCGTTGGAGATACGCAGTATTTT
CDR3: CASSVSGRASVGDTQYF

size: .
V: TRBV7-9
J: TRBJ2-3
D: TRBD2
DNA: TGTGCCAGCAGCTCGACTAGCGGGAGGGGTGATACGCAGTATTTT
CDR3: CASSSTSGRGDTQYF

size: .
V: TRBV9
J: TRBJ2-1
D: TRBD2
DNA: TGTGCCAGCAGCCTCAACCCGGGACTAGCGGGAGGGCCGCGGGATGAGCAGTTCTTC
CDR3: CASSLNPGLAGGPRDEQFF

size: .
V: TRBV7-3
J: TRBJ2-5
D: .
DNA: TGTGCCAGCAGAGGGAGGGGGACAGGTCAGGAAGAGACCCAGTACTTC
CDR3: CASRGRGTGQEETQYF

size: .
V: TRBV6-5
J: TRBJ1-1
D: .
DNA: TGTGCCAGCAGAAACTCGAGAAAAGCTTTCTTT
CDR3: CASRNSRKAFF